These T cell receptor beta chains were read from a single sample in a study of T cells in Graves' hyperthyroidism and ophthalmopathy. TCRdb reanalysed the multiplex PCR reads using MiXCR and keeps one entry per CDR3 protein. This sample has a few hundred thousand distinct CDR3 sequences; more than 14% occur once, and the top ten carry around 19%. The material sequenced was blood. All receptors come from a woman in her twenties or thirties with Graves' ophthalmopathy. Both conserved end residues are part of each CDR3. A D gene is named only where the DNA matches it firmly. Not every row has a clone size; where given, it reads once, few, many or a size class.

d_call,cdr3_length,clone_size,v_call,j_call,cdr3_nt,cdr3_aa
.,14,many,TRBV12-3/TRBV12-4,TRBJ1-2,TGTGCCAGCAGACCGGGACACCAAAACTATGGCTACACCTTC,CASRPGHQNYGYTF
.,16,many,TRBV2,TRBJ2-2,TGTGCCAGCAGTGGGGGAGGGGGCGCCTACACCGGGGAGCTGTTTTTT,CASSGGGGAYTGELFF
.,14,many,TRBV19,TRBJ1-5,TGTGCCAGTAGTATTACCAAGGGCAATCAGCCCCAGCATTTT,CASSITKGNQPQHF
.,15,many,TRBV6-1,TRBJ1-1,TGTGCCAGCAGTCCCCACCTCGACAGTACCCTTGAAGCTTTCTTT,CASSPHLDSTLEAFF
.,16,many,TRBV10-3,TRBJ2-1,TGTGCCATCAGTGATGGGCGGGGACGCCCCTACAATGAGCAGTTCTTC,CAISDGRGRPYNEQFF
.,14,many,TRBV10-3,TRBJ1-1,TGTGCCATCAGTGAAAAACAGGGAAACACTGAAGCTTTCTTT,CAISEKQGNTEAFF
.,14,few,TRBV28,TRBJ1-2,TGTGCCAGCAGTCCCCGGGACATTCACTATGGCTACACCTTC,CASSPRDIHYGYTF
.,14,many,TRBV3-1,TRBJ2-5,TGTGCCAGCAGCCCGGCAGGGCGCCAAGAGACCCAGTACTTC,CASSPAGRQETQYF
.,15,many,TRBV4-2,TRBJ2-2,TGTGCCAGCAGCCACCCCGTCGAAATCACGGGGGAGCTGTTTTTT,CASSHPVEITGELFF
.,13,many,TRBV27,TRBJ2-2,TGTGCCAGCAGTTTATCGAACACCGGGGAGCTGTTTTTT,CASSLSNTGELFF
.,17,many,TRBV12-3/TRBV12-4,TRBJ1-6,TGTGCCAGCAGGCCTTTCCCTGGGGTTTCCGAAAATTCACCCCTCCACTTT,CASRPFPGVSENSPLHF
.,13,many,TRBV4-1,TRBJ1-6,TGCGCCAGCAGCCCAGGGGCGAATTCACCCCTCCACTTT,CASSPGANSPLHF
.,16,few,TRBV5-1,TRBJ2-3,TGCGCCAGCAGCTTGGCTCAGGGGACTAGCACAGATACGCAGTATTTT,CASSLAQGTSTDTQYF
.,16,.,TRBV25-1,TRBJ2-3,TGTGCCAGCAGTGACGTGCGAGCTCCTAGCACAGATACGCAGTATTTT,CASSDVRAPSTDTQYF
.,18,few,TRBV7-3,TRBJ2-6,TGTGCCAGCAGCTTACGACCTTTGGGACTCTCTGGGGCCAACGTCCTGACTTTC,CASSLRPLGLSGANVLTF
TRBD2,15,many,TRBV19,TRBJ2-1,TGTGCCAGTACCTTGGGACTAGGGAAATACAATGAGCAGTTCTTC,CASTLGLGKYNEQFF
TRBD1,16,.,TRBV6-1,TRBJ1-5,TGTGCCAGCAGTGACCCGGGACAGGGGAACAATCAGCCCCAGCATTTT,CASSDPGQGNNQPQHF
.,14,.,TRBV28,TRBJ2-5,TGTGCCAGCAGCTTGGACAGTGAGAGAGAGACCCAGTACTTC,CASSLDSERETQYF
TRBD1,14,many,TRBV12-3/TRBV12-4,TRBJ2-1,TGTGCCAGCAAAGACAGGGGGTTGAGCAATGAGCAGTTCTTC,CASKDRGLSNEQFF
TRBD2,16,.,TRBV5-1,TRBJ2-7,TGCGCCAGCAGCTTAACAGCGGGGGGCTCAACCTACGAGCAGTACTTC,CASSLTAGGSTYEQYF
.,15,many,TRBV4-1,TRBJ2-2,TGCGCCAGCAGCCAGAGACTTCCAGCCACCGGGGAGCTGTTTTTT,CASSQRLPATGELFF
.,14,many,TRBV6-1,TRBJ1-5,TGTGCCAGCACAGAAGTCCGTAGCAATCAGCCCCAGCATTTT,CASTEVRSNQPQHF
.,18,.,TRBV11-2,TRBJ2-6,TGTGCCAGCAGCCCGGGCCCACGGCGGAGCTCTGGGGCCAACGTCCCGACTTTC,CASSPGPRRSSGANVPTF
.,15,few,TRBV3-1,TRBJ1-4,TGTGCCAGCAGCCAGGAGACAGGCCCCCATGAGAAACTGTTTTTT,CASSQETGPHEKLFF
.,15,many,TRBV12-3/TRBV12-4,TRBJ1-2,TGTGCCAGCAGGCCGACAGTACTGGGAGACTATGGCTACACCTTC,CASRPTVLGDYGYTF
TRBD1,13,many,TRBV7-2,TRBJ2-5,TGTGCCAGCAGCTACAGGGGATTAGAGACCCAGTACTTC,CASSYRGLETQYF
.,15,few,TRBV6-1,TRBJ1-2,TGTGCCAGCAGCCAGACCCGGGTGGAGGTCTATGGCTACACCTTC,CASSQTRVEVYGYTF
TRBD1,15,.,TRBV11-2,TRBJ2-5,TGTGCCAGCAGCAGGCCGGGACAGGGACAAGAGACCCAGTACTTC,CASSRPGQGQETQYF
.,14,many,TRBV18,TRBJ1-1,TGTGCCAGCTCACCGAGTCGCGGGGGCACTGAAGCTTTCTTT,CASSPSRGGTEAFF
TRBD1,15,few,TRBV2,TRBJ1-5,TGTGCCAGCAGTATAGACAGGGGAAGAAGTCAGCCCCAGCATTTT,CASSIDRGRSQPQHF
TRBD2,15,.,TRBV4-1,TRBJ2-1,TGCGCCAGCAGCCCCGGACTAGACACTTCGAATAAGCAGTTCTTC,CASSPGLDTSNKQFF
.,15,many,TRBV2,TRBJ2-2,TGTGCCAGCAGTGAGGTGGGGGCGGGCACCGGGGAGCTGTTTTTT,CASSEVGAGTGELFF
.,14,many,TRBV15,TRBJ1-4,TGTGCCACCAGCAGAACCCCAGGGAATGAAAAACTGTTTTTT,CATSRTPGNEKLFF
TRBD2,17,many,TRBV3-1,TRBJ2-5,TGTGCCAGCAGCCCTCTAACGGGAGCGGGGGGTAAGGAGACCCAGTACTTC,CASSPLTGAGGKETQYF
.,14,many,TRBV7-3,TRBJ1-5,TGTGCCAGCAGCTTAACTTGGGGGGATCAGCCCCAGCATTTT,CASSLTWGDQPQHF
.,12,many,TRBV29-1,TRBJ2-5,TGCAGCGTTGGGGTTGGGAGTGGGACCCAGTACTTC,CSVGVGSGTQYF
TRBD2,18,many,TRBV3-1,TRBJ2-1,TGTGCCAGCAGCCATCACCGGACTAGCGGGGGGGCAAGCAATGAGCAGTTCTTC,CASSHHRTSGGASNEQFF
.,14,few,TRBV12-3/TRBV12-4,TRBJ1-4,TGTGCCAGTACAGACAGGACATCTAATGAAAAACTGTTTTTT,CASTDRTSNEKLFF
.,15,many,TRBV20-1,TRBJ2-3,TGCAGTGCTCCGCCGCAGGCTTTCAGCACAGATACGCAGTATTTT,CSAPPQAFSTDTQYF
.,18,few,TRBV5-6,TRBJ2-2,TGTGCCAGCAGCCCTACTGGAGGTGGGGGCCTGTACACCGGGGAGCTGTTTTTT,CASSPTGGGGLYTGELFF
TRBD1,14,.,TRBV24-1,TRBJ2-7,TGTGCCACCAGTGGGGGGACAGCCCCTTACGAGCAGTACTTC,CATSGGTAPYEQYF
.,14,many,TRBV18,TRBJ2-1,TGTGCCAGCTCACCAGGATGGGCCGACAATGAGCAGTTCTTC,CASSPGWADNEQFF
.,13,few,TRBV12-3/TRBV12-4,TRBJ2-7,TGTGCCAGCCGAGGGGGGGCCCCTCTGCGGCAGTACTTC,CASRGGAPLRQYF
.,17,.,TRBV20-1,TRBJ2-2,TGCAGTGCTAGAGACGGGGTCAATACAGAACGATACGGGGAGCTGTTTTTT,CSARDGVNTERYGELFF
TRBD1,15,many,TRBV5-5,TRBJ2-5,TGTGCCAGCAGCTCTCTTACAGGGGTGTCAGAGACCCAGTACTTC,CASSSLTGVSETQYF
.,14,many,TRBV18,TRBJ1-1,TGTGCCAGCTCACCCGGGACCGACCTAAATGAAGCTTTCTTT,CASSPGTDLNEAFF
.,12,many,TRBV10-3,TRBJ2-5,TGTGCCATCAGAGATGAAGGGGAGACCCAGTACTTC,CAIRDEGETQYF
.,15,.,TRBV5-4,TRBJ1-3,TGTGCCAGCAGCTCAACAGGGAGGACTGGAAACACCATATATTTT,CASSSTGRTGNTIYF
TRBD2,14,.,TRBV3-1,TRBJ2-7,TGTGCCAGCAGGAGAACTAGCGGGGGTAACGAGCAGTACTTC,CASRRTSGGNEQYF
TRBD1,15,many,TRBV24-1,TRBJ2-2,TGTGCCACCACCCTAGACAGGGGATTCACCGGGGAGCTGTTTTTT,CATTLDRGFTGELFF
.,14,.,TRBV28,TRBJ1-6,TGTGCCAGCAGTTTTTCAGGCGCCAATTCACCCCTCCACTTT,CASSFSGANSPLHF
.,13,many,TRBV11-2,TRBJ2-6,TGTGCCAGCGTGAACTCTGGGGCCAACGTCCTGACTTTC,CASVNSGANVLTF
.,15,.,TRBV6-1,TRBJ2-1,TGTGCCAGCAGTCGAGGGGGGCTAGTCTACAATGAGCAGTTCTTC,CASSRGGLVYNEQFF
TRBD2,18,many,TRBV20-1,TRBJ2-5,TGCAGTGCTAGAGATCTCGGGACTAGCGGGGGGGCCCGAGAGACCCAGTACTTC,CSARDLGTSGGARETQYF
.,14,.,TRBV5-4,TRBJ1-1,TGTGCCAGCAGCTGGGGGTCTGGGGACACTGAAGCTTTCTTT,CASSWGSGDTEAFF
TRBD2,14,many,TRBV20-1,TRBJ2-7,TGCAGTGCTAGAGATCGGCGGGGGGCCTACGAGCAGTACTTC,CSARDRRGAYEQYF
.,18,many,TRBV19,TRBJ2-7,TGTGCCAGTAGTATTTATGTCAGAACCGGGATAAGCTCCTACGAGCAGTACTTC,CASSIYVRTGISSYEQYF